The TCR beta chain under discussion was sequenced for a study of regulatory T cells in long-lasting Graves disease. The germline CDR1 and CDR2 sequences are GTSNPN and SVGIG (reference sequence). This CDR3 is 12 amino acids long. V lost 0 bases and J 8 bases, leaving 10 bases between the germline ends. With iRepertoire HTBI primers and Arm-PCR of CDR3 regions, TCR beta libraries were built. Per the original data handling: Detected in the samples were about 58 TRBV and 14 TRBJ segments. MiXCR was run by TCRdb on the multiplex PCR reads, yielding one entry per CDR3 protein. The V and J calls here are based on TCRdb, not the publication. This sample carries roughly 490,000 distinct CDR3 sequences, less than 25% of them seen once, and the ten largest clones take approximately 14%. As for time point: persistent/refractory GD, antithyroid drugs over 5 years with positive TRAb. PBMC RNA was the source of the TCR library. Graves' disease diagnoses used American Thyroid Association guidelines.

The V call is TRBV30, the J call TRBJ1-1, with a tentative D call TRBD1 (6 bases). This specimen consisted of peripheral blood mononuclear cells (PBMCs), obtained when the disease was refractory, from a patient treated with antithyroid drugs. The source of this sequence is a female donor with Graves disease. The CDR3 here is CAWSVMGQEAFF. CDR3 DNA: TGTGCCTGGAGTGTAATGGGACAAGAAGCTTTCTTT.